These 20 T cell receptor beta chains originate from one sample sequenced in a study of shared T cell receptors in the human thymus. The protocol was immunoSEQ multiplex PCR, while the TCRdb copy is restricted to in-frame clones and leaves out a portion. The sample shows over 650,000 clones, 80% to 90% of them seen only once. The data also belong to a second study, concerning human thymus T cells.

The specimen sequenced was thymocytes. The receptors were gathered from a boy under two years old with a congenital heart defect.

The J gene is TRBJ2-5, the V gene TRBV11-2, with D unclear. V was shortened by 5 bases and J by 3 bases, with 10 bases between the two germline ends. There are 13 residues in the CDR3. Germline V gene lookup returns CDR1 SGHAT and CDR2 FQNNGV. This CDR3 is CASSKIREETQYF. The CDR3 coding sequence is TGTGCCAGCAGCAAAATACGGGAAGAGACCCAGTACTTC.

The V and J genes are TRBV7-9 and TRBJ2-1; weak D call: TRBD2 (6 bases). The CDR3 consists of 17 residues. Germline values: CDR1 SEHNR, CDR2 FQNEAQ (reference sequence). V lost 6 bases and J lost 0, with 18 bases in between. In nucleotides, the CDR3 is TGTGCCAGCAGTCCCTCTAGCGCCCAGAGCTCCTACAATGAGCAGTTCTTC. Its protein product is CASSPSSAQSSYNEQFF.

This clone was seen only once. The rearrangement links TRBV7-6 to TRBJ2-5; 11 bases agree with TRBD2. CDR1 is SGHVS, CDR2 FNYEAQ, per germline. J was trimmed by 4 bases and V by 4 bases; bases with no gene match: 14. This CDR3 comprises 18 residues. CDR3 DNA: TGTGCCAGCAGCTCCCTTAGCGGGGGGGAAATTGGGAGAGAGACCCAGTACTTC. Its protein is CASSSLSGGEIGRETQYF.

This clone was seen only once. DNA for the CDR3: TGCAGCGTTGTCACTAGCGCGGGGGATGGAGATACGCAGTATTTT. Translating it yields CSVVTSAGDGDTQYF. The rearrangement joins TRBV29-1 to TRBJ2-3; TRBD2 aligns across 7 bases. CDR3 length: 15 amino acids. V was clipped by 4 bases and J by 5 bases; unmatched bases: 12. CDR1 is SQVTM, CDR2 ANQGSEA, per germline.

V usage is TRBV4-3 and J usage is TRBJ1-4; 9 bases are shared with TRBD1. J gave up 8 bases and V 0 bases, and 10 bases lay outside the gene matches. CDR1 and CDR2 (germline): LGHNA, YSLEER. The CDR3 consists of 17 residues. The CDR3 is CASSQDLEGQGYEKLFF. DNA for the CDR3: TGCGCCAGCAGCCAAGATCTAGAGGGACAGGGATACGAAAAACTGTTTTTT.

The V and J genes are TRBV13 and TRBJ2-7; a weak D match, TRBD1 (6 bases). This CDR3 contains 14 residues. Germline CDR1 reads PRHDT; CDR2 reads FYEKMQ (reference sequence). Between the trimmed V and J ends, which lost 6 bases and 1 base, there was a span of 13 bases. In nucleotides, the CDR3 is TGTGCCAGCAGTCGGGGAGACAGGTCCTACGAGCAGTACTTC. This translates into CASSRGDRSYEQYF.

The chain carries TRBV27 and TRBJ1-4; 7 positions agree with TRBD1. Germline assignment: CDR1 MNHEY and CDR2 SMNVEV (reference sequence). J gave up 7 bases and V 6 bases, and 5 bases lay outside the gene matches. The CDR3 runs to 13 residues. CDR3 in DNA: TGTGCCAGCAGCGAACAGGGGCGTGAAAAACTGTTTTTT. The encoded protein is CASSEQGREKLFF.

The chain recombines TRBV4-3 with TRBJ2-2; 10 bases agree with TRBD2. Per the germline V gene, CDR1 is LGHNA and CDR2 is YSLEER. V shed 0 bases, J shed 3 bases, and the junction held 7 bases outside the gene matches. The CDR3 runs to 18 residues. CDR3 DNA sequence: TGCGCCAGCAGCCAAGACTCTAGCGGGAGTCCCGACACCGGGGAGCTGTTTTTT. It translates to CASSQDSSGSPDTGELFF.

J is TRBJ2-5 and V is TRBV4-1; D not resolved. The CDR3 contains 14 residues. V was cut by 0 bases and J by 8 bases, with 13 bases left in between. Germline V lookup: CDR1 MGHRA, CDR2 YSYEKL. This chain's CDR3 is CASSQDEPNGTQYF. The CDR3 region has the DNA TGCGCCAGCAGCCAAGACGAGCCAAACGGTACCCAGTACTTC.

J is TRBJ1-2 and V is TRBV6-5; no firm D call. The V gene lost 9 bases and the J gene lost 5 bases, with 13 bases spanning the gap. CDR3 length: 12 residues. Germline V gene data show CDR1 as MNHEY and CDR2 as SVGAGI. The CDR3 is CAREERQYGYTF. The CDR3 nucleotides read TGTGCCAGAGAAGAGCGGCAATATGGCTACACCTTC.

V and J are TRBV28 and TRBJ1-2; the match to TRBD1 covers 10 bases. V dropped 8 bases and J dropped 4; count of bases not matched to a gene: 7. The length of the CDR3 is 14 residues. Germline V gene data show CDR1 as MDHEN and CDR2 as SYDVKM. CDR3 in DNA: TGTGCCAGCGAAGACAGGGGGCCCCTCTATGGCTACACCTTC. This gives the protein CASEDRGPLYGYTF.

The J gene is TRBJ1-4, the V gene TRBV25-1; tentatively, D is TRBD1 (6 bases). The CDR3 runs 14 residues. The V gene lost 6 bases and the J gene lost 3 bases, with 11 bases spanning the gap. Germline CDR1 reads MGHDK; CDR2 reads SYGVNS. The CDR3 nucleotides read TGTGCCAGCAGGCGGACAGCCGCTAATGAAAAACTGTTTTTT. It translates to CASRRTAANEKLFF.

Written as DNA, the CDR3 is TGTGCCAGCAGACAATATCCGGGACAGGGGGTCTACGAGCAGTACTTC. Translating it yields CASRQYPGQGVYEQYF. This chain joins TRBV27 and TRBJ2-7; 11 bases map to TRBD1. The CDR3 covers 16 residues. CDR1 is MNHEY and CDR2 is SMNVEV in the germline V gene (reference sequence). V trimming: 6 bases; J trimming: 3 bases; junction bases outside the gene matches: 10.

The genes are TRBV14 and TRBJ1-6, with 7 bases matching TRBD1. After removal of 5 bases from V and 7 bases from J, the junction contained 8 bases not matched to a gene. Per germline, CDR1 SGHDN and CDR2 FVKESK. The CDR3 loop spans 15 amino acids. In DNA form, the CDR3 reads TGTGCCAGCAGCTTACGAAGGGGGCCGAATTCACCCCTCCACTTT. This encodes CASSLRRGPNSPLHF.

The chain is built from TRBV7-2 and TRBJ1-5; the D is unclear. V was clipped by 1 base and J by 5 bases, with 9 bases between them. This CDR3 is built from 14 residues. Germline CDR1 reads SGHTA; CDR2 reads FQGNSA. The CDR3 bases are TGTGCCAGCAGCTTAGGGAGCGGATATCAGCCCCAGCATTTT. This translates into CASSLGSGYQPQHF.

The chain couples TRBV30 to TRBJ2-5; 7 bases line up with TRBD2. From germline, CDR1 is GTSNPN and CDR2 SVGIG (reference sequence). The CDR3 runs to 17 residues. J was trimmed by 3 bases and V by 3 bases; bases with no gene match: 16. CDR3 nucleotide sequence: TGTGCCTGGAGCCCCCCCCTAGGTAGCGGGCCAGAAGAGACCCAGTACTTC. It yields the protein CAWSPPLGSGPEETQYF.

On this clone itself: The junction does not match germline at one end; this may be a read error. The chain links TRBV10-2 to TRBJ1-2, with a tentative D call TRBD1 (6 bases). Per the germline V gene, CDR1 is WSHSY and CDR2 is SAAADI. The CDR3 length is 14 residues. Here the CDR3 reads CASSEDSSRTALVF. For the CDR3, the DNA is TGCGCCAGCAGTGAGGACTCGTCTCGGACAGCATTGGTCTTC.

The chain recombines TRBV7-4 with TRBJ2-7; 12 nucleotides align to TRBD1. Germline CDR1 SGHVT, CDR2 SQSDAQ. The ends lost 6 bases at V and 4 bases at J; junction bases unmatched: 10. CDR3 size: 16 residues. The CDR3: CASRHPGQGALYEQYF. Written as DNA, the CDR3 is TGTGCCAGCAGGCATCCGGGACAGGGGGCGTTGTACGAGCAGTACTTC.

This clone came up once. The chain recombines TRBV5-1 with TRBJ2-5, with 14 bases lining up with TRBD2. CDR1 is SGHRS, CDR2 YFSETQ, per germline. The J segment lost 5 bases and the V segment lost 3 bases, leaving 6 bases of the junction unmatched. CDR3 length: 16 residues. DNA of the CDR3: TGCGCCAGCAGCTACCCGGGACTAGCGGGAGTTGAGACCCAGTACTTC. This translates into CASSYPGLAGVETQYF. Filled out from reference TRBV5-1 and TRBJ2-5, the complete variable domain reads KAGVTQTPRYLIKTRGQQVTLSCSPISGHRSVSWYQQTPGQGLQFLFEYFSETQRNKGNFPGRFSGRQFSNSRSEMNVSTLELGDSALYLCASSYPGLAGVETQYFGPGTRLLVL.

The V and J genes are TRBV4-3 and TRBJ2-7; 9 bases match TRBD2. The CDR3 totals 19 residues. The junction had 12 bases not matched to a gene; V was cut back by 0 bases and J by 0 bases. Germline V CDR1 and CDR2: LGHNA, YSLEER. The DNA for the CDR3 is TGCGCCAGCAGCCAAGATCGGGTAGCGGGAGTGGGGATCTCCTACGAGCAGTACTTC. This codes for CASSQDRVAGVGISYEQYF.